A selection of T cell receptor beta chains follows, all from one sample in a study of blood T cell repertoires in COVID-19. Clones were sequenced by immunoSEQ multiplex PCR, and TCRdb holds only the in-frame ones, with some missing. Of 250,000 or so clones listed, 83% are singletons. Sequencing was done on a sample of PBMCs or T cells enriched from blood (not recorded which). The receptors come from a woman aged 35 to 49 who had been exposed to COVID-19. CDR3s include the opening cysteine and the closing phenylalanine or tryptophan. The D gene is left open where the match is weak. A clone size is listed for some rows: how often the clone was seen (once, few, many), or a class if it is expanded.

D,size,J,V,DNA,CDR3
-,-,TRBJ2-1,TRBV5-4,TGTGCCAGCAGCCCCAAAACGTCCCGGACAGCTAACAATGAGCAGTTCTTC,CASSPKTSRTANNEQFF
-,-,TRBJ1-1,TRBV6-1,TGTGCCAGCAGTGAATGGCCCACGATTGAAGCTTTCTTT,CASSEWPTIEAFF
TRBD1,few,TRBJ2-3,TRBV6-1,TGTGCCAGCAGTGAAAGGGGGCCGGGTGGAGATACGCAGTATTTT,CASSERGPGGDTQYF
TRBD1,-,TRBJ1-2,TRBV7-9,TGTGCCAGCAGCCTTGACAGGGGGTTCTATGGCTACACCTTC,CASSLDRGFYGYTF
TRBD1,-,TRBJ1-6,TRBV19,TGTGCCAGTAGAGAAGGACAGGGAAAAGGGTCACCCCTCCACTTT,CASREGQGKGSPLHF
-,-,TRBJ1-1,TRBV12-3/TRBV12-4,TGTGCCAGCAGCCTTCAGCGGGGAGGTGAAGCTTTCTTT,CASSLQRGGEAFF
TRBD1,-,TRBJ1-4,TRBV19,TGTGCCAGTAGTAGATTACCGGGACAGGGGGCGGAAAAACTGTTTTTT,CASSRLPGQGAEKLFF
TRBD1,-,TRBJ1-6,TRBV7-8,TGTGCCAGCAGCCCGACCCATAAGGGACAGGGGAGATCACCCCTCCACTTT,CASSPTHKGQGRSPLHF
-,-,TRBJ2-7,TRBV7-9,TGTGCCAGCAGCCCAGAAGGGAGTTTTCGCGAGCAGTACTTC,CASSPEGSFREQYF
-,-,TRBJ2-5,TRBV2,TGTGCCAGCAGTGCATATGGGCCCCGCCGGGAGACCCAGTACTTC,CASSAYGPRRETQYF
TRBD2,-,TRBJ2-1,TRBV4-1,TGCGCCAGCAGCCATGGGACTAGCGGGGGTCCCACCTACAATGAGCAGTTCTTC,CASSHGTSGGPTYNEQFF
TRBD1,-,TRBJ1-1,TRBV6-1,TGTGCCAGCAGTGGGTGGGACAGCAAAATGAACACTGAAGCTTTCTTT,CASSGWDSKMNTEAFF
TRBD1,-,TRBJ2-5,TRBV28,TGTGCCAGCAGTCACGGGGACAGTCAAGAGACCCAGTACTTC,CASSHGDSQETQYF
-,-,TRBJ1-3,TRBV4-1,TGCGCCAGCAGTCCAGGGCCCGAAAACACCATATATTTT,CASSPGPENTIYF
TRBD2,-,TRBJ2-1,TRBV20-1,TGCAGTGCTAGTTGGGGACTAGCGGGGGAGCACAATGAGCAGTTCTTC,CSASWGLAGEHNEQFF
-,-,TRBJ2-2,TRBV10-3,TGTGCCATCAGTCCACACCCCCGCTCAGAGGCGGACAGCACCGGGGAGCTGTTTTTT,CAISPHPRSEADSTGELFF
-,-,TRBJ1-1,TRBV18,TGTGCCAGCTCACCGTCCGGGGGGTGGGTGAACACTGAAGCTTTCTTT,CASSPSGGWVNTEAFF
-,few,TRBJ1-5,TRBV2,TGTGCCAGCAGGGACGGGCGGGGGAGGTGGCAGCCCCAGCATTTT,CASRDGRGRWQPQHF
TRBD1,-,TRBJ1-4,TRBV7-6,TGTGCCAGCAGCTTAGCTGGGAGTCCGGGACAGCATGAAAAACTGTTTTTT,CASSLAGSPGQHEKLFF
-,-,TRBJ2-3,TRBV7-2,TGTGCCAGCAGCGAGGGGGATAGTACTACCCAGTATTTT,CASSEGDSTTQYF
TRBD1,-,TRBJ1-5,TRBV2,TGTGCCAGCGTAGGGACAGGGTGGAATCAGCCCCAGCATTTT,CASVGTGWNQPQHF
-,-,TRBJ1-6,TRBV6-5,TGTGCCAGCAGCCCCGGGTCCTATAATTCACCCCTCCACTTT,CASSPGSYNSPLHF
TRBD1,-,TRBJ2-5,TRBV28,TGTGCCAGCATTGGACAGGGTCGGCCTCAAGAGACCCAGTACTTC,CASIGQGRPQETQYF
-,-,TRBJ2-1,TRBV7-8,TGTGCCAGCGCCCCCCGGACTCTGAGCTCCTACAATGAGCAGTTCTTC,CASAPRTLSSYNEQFF
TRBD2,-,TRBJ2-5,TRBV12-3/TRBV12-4,TGTGCCAGCAGTTTAGAGGCTAGCGGGACCCAGTACTTC,CASSLEASGTQYF
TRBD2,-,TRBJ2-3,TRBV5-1,TGCGCCAGCAGCGACGGGACTAGCGGGGGCACAGATACGCAGTATTTT,CASSDGTSGGTDTQYF
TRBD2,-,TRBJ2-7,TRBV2,TGTGCCAGCAGGGAGACTAGCGGGGGTGGGAGAGAGCAGTACTTC,CASRETSGGGREQYF
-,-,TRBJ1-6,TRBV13,TGTGCCAGCGTAGGGGATAATTCACCCCTCCACTTT,CASVGDNSPLHF
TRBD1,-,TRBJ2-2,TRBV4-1,TGCGCCAGCAGGGACAGGGGGCGAAACACCGGGGAGCTGTTTTTT,CASRDRGRNTGELFF
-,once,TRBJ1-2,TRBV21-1,TGTGCCAGCCCCATCTATGGCTACACCTTC,CASPIYGYTF
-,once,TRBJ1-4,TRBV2,TGTGCCAGCAGTGGGGACCCCGGAGGGGAAAAACTGTTTTTT,CASSGDPGGEKLFF
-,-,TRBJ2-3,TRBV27,TGTGCCAGCAGTCTAGGCCCCCAGCGCACAGATACGCAGTATTTT,CASSLGPQRTDTQYF
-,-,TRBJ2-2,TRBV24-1,TGTGCCACCGATAGGGAGGTGAACACCGGGGAGCTGTTTTTT,CATDREVNTGELFF
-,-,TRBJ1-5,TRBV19,TGTGCCAGTAGTTTGGGCGCCCATAGCAATCAGCCCCAGCATTTT,CASSLGAHSNQPQHF
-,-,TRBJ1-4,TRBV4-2,TGTGCCAGCAGCCAACACAAAACAGCGCAGGGTGAAAAACTGTTTTTT,CASSQHKTAQGEKLFF
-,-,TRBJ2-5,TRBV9,TGTGCCAGCAGCGTAGGAGGCGGTAATCAAGAGACCCAGTACTTC,CASSVGGGNQETQYF
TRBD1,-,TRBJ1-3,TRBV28,TGTGCCAGCCGTCAGACAGGGGGACGAAACACCATATATTTT,CASRQTGGRNTIYF
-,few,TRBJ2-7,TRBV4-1,TGCGCCAGCAGCCAAGTTGCGTCTCAAGGGCGCGGGTACGAGCAGTACTTC,CASSQVASQGRGYEQYF
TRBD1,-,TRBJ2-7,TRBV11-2,TGTGCCAGCAGCTCCCTATTGGGACAGGACTCCTACGAGCAGTACTTC,CASSSLLGQDSYEQYF
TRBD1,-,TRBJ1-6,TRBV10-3,TGTGCCATCAGTGAATTCGGACAGGGACTCATGTCCTATAATTCACCCCTCCACTTT,CAISEFGQGLMSYNSPLHF
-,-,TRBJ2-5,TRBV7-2,TGTGCCAGCAGCTTATGGGCAGGTCCTTCGCAGACCCAGTACTTC,CASSLWAGPSQTQYF
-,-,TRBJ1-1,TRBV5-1,TGCGCCAGCAGCTTCGGGGGGGAGAACACTGAAGCTTTCTTT,CASSFGGENTEAFF
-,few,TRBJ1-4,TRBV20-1,TGCAGTGCTACCGGGGGGGGAAAACTGTTTTTT,CSATGGGKLFF
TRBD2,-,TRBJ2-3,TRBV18,TGTGCCAGCTCACCTAGTAGGAGCGGGGGCACAGATACGCAGTATTTT,CASSPSRSGGTDTQYF
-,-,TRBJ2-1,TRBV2,TGTGCCAGCAGTCTAGCGAGGTCCTACAATGAGCAGTTCTTC,CASSLARSYNEQFF
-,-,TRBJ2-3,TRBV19,TGTGCCAGTAGTCGACTCGGGGCGGGGGATACGCAGTATTTT,CASSRLGAGDTQYF
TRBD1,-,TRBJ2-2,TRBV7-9,TGTGCCAGCAGCCCAATACAGGGGGCGCCGCGGTCCGGGGAGCTGTTTTTT,CASSPIQGAPRSGELFF
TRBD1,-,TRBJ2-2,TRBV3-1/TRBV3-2,TGTGCCAGCTCCCAGGGGGAAAACACCGGGGAGCTGTTTTTT,CASSQGENTGELFF
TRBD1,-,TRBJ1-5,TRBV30,TGTGCCTGGAGGGGTCGGACAGGGGAGAATCAGCCCCAGCATTTT,CAWRGRTGENQPQHF
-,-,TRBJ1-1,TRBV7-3,TGTGCCAGCACCCTTACCAAGGAGACGGAGGCTTTCTTT,CASTLTKETEAFF
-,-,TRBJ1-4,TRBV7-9,TGTGCCAGCAGCCCTGGGCCCGGGACTGCAGAAAAACTGTTTTTT,CASSPGPGTAEKLFF
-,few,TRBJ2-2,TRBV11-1,TGTGCCAGCAGCTTAGCTGGGGGCGCCGGGGAGCTGTTTTTT,CASSLAGGAGELFF
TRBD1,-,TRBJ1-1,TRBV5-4,TGTGCCAGCAGCCAGGACAGGGGGGATACTGAAGCTTTCTTT,CASSQDRGDTEAFF
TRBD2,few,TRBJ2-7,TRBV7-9,TGTGCCAGCAGCTTCGGGACTACCTCCTACGAGCAGTACTTC,CASSFGTTSYEQYF
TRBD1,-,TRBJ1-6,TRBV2,TGTGCCAGCCATGGGGGGACAGGGGATTCACCCCTCCACTTT,CASHGGTGDSPLHF
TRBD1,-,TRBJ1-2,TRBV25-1,TGTGCCAGCAGTGCCGGGACAGGCCTCTATGGCTACACCTTC,CASSAGTGLYGYTF
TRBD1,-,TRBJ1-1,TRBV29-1,TGCAGCGTCGCTGTAGGGGGCGTGAACACTGAAGCTTTCTTT,CSVAVGGVNTEAFF
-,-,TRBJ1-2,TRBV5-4,TGTGCCAGCAGCTTAGACGGACTCTATGGCTACACCTTC,CASSLDGLYGYTF
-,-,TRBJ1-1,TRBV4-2,TGTGCCAGCAGCCAAGGTCGGGTTTACGGTAACACTGAAGCTTTCTTT,CASSQGRVYGNTEAFF